This paragraph reports one T cell receptor beta chain. What it binds is not known. TCRdb re-called the 5' RACE reads with MiXCR, one entry per CDR3 protein. The repertoire includes hundreds of thousands of distinct CDR3 sequences, 15% to 20% of them detected once, and roughly 14% sits in the top ten. Germline loops: CDR1 SGHVS, CDR2 FNYEAQ. The length of the CDR3 is 17 residues. The V and J ends lost 3 bases and 4 bases respectively, with 18 bases between them. This specimen belongs to a study of identical twins. Overall study findings and caveats: The presence of invariant MAIT and iNKT cells could partly confound analyses of zero-insertion sequences.

Each donor was a healthy Caucasian. In addition, the sample was reused for a study of T cells expressing NK-cell markers. From that second work: Where a handful of donors were concerned, these clonotypes also led the CD3+CD56-NKG2C+ fraction.

The sequence was collected from a woman under 30 in good health. The J gene is TRBJ2-2, the V gene TRBV7-6; a weak D match, TRBD1 (5 bases). Sequencing was done on a sample of PBMCs. CDR3 nucleotides: TGTGCCAGCAGCTTCCCCGGTTCCAGGGCCCCCACCGGGGAGCTGTTTTTT. It yields the protein CASSFPGSRAPTGELFF.